This T cell receptor beta chain was found in a study of T cell responses to AZD1222 COVID-19 vaccine. The V gene's germline CDR1 is SNHLY and CDR2 FYNNEI. V lost 1 base and J 1 base, leaving 5 bases between the germline ends. There are 13 residues in the CDR3. Measured with immunoSEQ multiplex PCR; TCRdb has only the in-frame clones, and not every one. The repertoire includes tens of thousands of clones, more than 85% of them detected once, and around 4.9% sits in the top ten. This chain connects TRBV2 to TRBJ2-7; no clear D gene. The sequencing used peripheral blood, collected on day 0 of AZD1222 vaccination. This clonotype originated in an adult in good health. In DNA form, the CDR3 reads TGTGCCAGCAGTGAAGGGCCTTCCTACGAGCAGTACTTC. It translates to CASSEGPSYEQYF.